The 15 T cell receptor beta chains below were found in one sample sequenced in a study of blood T cell repertoires in COVID-19. Assay: immunoSEQ multiplex PCR; the TCRdb copy retains only in-frame clones and omits some. There are tens of thousands of clones in the sample; approximately 90% occur only once, and roughly 15% lies in the top ten. Material: peripheral blood. These TCRs come from a man at least 80 years old with acute or convalescent COVID-19.

This clone was observed a single time. The chain recombines TRBV28 with TRBJ2-7, with TRBD1 identical over 8 bases. CDR3 length: 14 amino acids. Germline lookup yields CDR1 MDHEN and CDR2 SYDVKM. The trim removed 5 bases at V and 5 bases at J, leaving 8 bases unmatched. For the CDR3, the DNA is TGTGCCAGCAGTACTCCGGACAGGGACGACGAGCAGTACTTC. Translated, it gives CASSTPDRDDEQYF.

V gene TRBV5-3 combines with J gene TRBJ2-7; tentative D call: TRBD1 (6 bases). TRBV5-3 belongs to the ORF category, with a function that is uncertain. V lost 3 bases to trimming and J lost 3 bases, with 16 bases between them. The CDR3 runs 15 residues. The CDR3 here is CARSCLRDKGYEQYF. Here the CDR3 DNA reads TGTGCCAGAAGCTGCCTCCGGGACAAGGGCTACGAGCAGTACTTC.

This clone has a handful of counts. The chain recombines TRBV6-4 with TRBJ2-3; 7 bases agree with TRBD1. CDR3 length: 17 amino acids. V lost 0 bases, J lost 6 bases, and 12 bases stayed unmatched. CDR1 MRHNA and CDR2 SNTAGT come from the germline V gene. In DNA form, the CDR3 reads TGTGCCAGCAGTGACTCGGGGACAGTGATCATAGGGGATACGCAGTATTTT. It is translated as CASSDSGTVIIGDTQYF.

The chain employs TRBV19 and TRBJ2-6; 8 bases match TRBD1. This CDR3 is 16 amino acids long. V was pared by 10 bases and J by 1 base, with 9 bases of the junction left unmatched. Germline-derived CDR1 and CDR2 are LNHDA and SQIVND (reference sequence). CDR3 protein: CATSDRASSGANVLTF. The CDR3 nucleotides are TGTGCCACTTCGGACAGGGCCTCGTCTGGGGCCAACGTCCTGACTTTC.

J is TRBJ2-2 and V is TRBV6-1; TRBD1 agrees at 10 bases. There are 16 residues in the CDR3. The junction had 8 bases not matched to a gene; V was cut back by 2 bases and J by 8 bases. Germline V CDR1 and CDR2: MNHNS, SASEGT. CDR3 loop: CASSEKGQGSGGELFF. The CDR3 coding sequence is TGTGCCAGCAGTGAAAAGGGACAGGGGAGTGGTGGGGAGCTGTTTTTT.

The chain employs TRBV11-2 and TRBJ1-4; D gene unclear. Germline loops: CDR1 SGHAT, CDR2 FQNNGV. CDR3 length: 13 amino acids. Trimming cost V 1 base and J 8 bases, with 8 bases left between them. The CDR3 sequence is CASSLVGSEKLFF. The DNA of the CDR3 is TGTGCCAGCAGCTTAGTGGGGAGCGAAAAACTGTTTTTT.

The chain links TRBV6-6 to TRBJ2-2; TRBD1 might be the D (6 bases). The V gene lost 6 bases and the J gene lost 1 base, with 15 bases spanning the gap. The length of the CDR3 is 16 residues. Germline V lookup: CDR1 MNHNY, CDR2 SVGAGI (reference sequence). The CDR3: CASSPRTARNTGELFF. The CDR3 coding sequence is TGTGCCAGCAGCCCCCGGACAGCGAGGAACACCGGGGAGCTGTTTTTT.

The chain carries TRBV5-1 and TRBJ2-7; 7 bases map to TRBD1. The ends lost 4 bases at V and 4 bases at J; junction bases unmatched: 14. The V gene's germline CDR1 is SGHRS and CDR2 YFSETQ. The length of the CDR3 is 16 residues. CDR3 residues: CASSTPKGAQSYEQYF. The DNA for the CDR3 is TGCGCCAGCAGCACCCCTAAGGGGGCCCAATCTTACGAGCAGTACTTC.

This chain links TRBV4-1 with TRBJ2-7, with 7 bases matching TRBD1. Losses at the gene ends were 0 bases for V and 1 base for J; bases not matched to a gene: 6. Looked up from germline, CDR1 is MGHRA and CDR2 is YSYEKL. The CDR3 runs to 16 residues. CDR3 nucleotide sequence: TGCGCCAGCAGCCAAGAGCCGGACAGGCGATCCTACGAGCAGTACTTC. As protein: CASSQEPDRRSYEQYF.

The chain uses TRBV2 and TRBJ2-2; D not certain. This CDR3 has 14 amino acids. Trimming shortened V by 3 bases and J by 12 bases, and 17 bases separated the two germline ends. Germline V CDR1 and CDR2: SNHLY, FYNNEI. CDR3 amino acids: CASSDGSQLLQLFF. DNA for the CDR3: TGTGCCAGCAGTGACGGGTCACAACTACTACAGCTGTTTTTT.

This sequence joins TRBV7-9 and TRBJ1-2, with D perhaps matching TRBD1 (5 bases). Germline-derived CDR1 and CDR2 are SEHNR and FQNEAQ (reference sequence). The CDR3 is 13 residues long. The V end was cut by 2 bases, the J end by 4 bases, with 8 bases between. The CDR3, as DNA: TGTGCCAGCAGCTTACTGGGGCCCTATGGCTACACCTTC. This gives the protein CASSLLGPYGYTF.

The chain employs TRBV19 and TRBJ2-7; possibly TRBD1 for D (6 bases). Germline CDR1 and CDR2: LNHDA and SQIVND (reference sequence). Trimming removed 2 bases from V and 3 bases from J, with 11 bases in between. The CDR3 spans 14 residues. DNA for the CDR3: TGTGCCAGTAGTATACAGGGGAATTACTACGAGCAGTACTTC. Amino acids: CASSIQGNYYEQYF.

The chain is built from TRBV12-3 or TRBV12-4 and TRBJ2-5; 10 bases line up with TRBD1. Germline trimming cut 7 bases from V and 4 bases from J; bases unmatched to any gene: 3. This CDR3 has 13 residues. This chain's CDR3 is CASTRQGAETQYF. In nucleotides, the CDR3 is TGTGCCAGCACCCGACAGGGGGCAGAGACCCAGTACTTC.

The chain has TRBV27 and TRBJ2-6, with TRBD1 as a possible D gene (6 bases). The CDR3 has 17 amino acids. CDR1 and CDR2 (germline): MNHEY, SMNVEV (reference sequence). The ends were cut back, 4 bases at V and 4 bases at J, with 17 bases in the middle. CDR3 in DNA: TGTGCCAGCAGTTCCGTGACAGGCCGTCGAGGGGCCAACGTCCTGACTTTC. Protein: CASSSVTGRRGANVLTF.

This clone was seen a handful of times. The chain carries TRBV11-3 and TRBJ1-1; D not certain. The germline gives CDR1 SGHNT, CDR2 YENEEA. The CDR3 is 13 amino acids. Trimming removed 5 bases from V and 0 bases from J, with 7 bases in between. The CDR3 DNA reads as TGTGCCAGCAGCCACAGCTTGAACACTGAAGCTTTCTTT. Its protein product is CASSHSLNTEAFF. Based on the CDR3 plus reference TRBV11-3 and TRBJ1-1, the full variable domain is EAGVVQSPRYKIIEKKQPVAFWCNPISGHNTLYWYLQNLGQGPELLIRYENEEAVDDSQLPKDRFSAERLKGVDSTLKIQPAELGDSAVYLCASSHSLNTEAFFGQGTRLTVV.